This TCR beta chain is drawn from a study of OX40 agonist ivuxolimab in advanced cancers. General study points: In general, CD8+ T cells held more expanded clones than CD4+ did, on average. Also present in some nonresponders was a low level of normalized T-cell clonal expansion.

In regard to this clone: Its cognate antigen is unknown.

The assay was immunoSEQ multiplex PCR, and TCRdb's table has in-frame clones only and misses some. The repertoire includes approximately 98,000 clones, approximately 90% of them detected once, and approximately 0.69% sits in the top ten. Specimen: CD4+ or CD8+ T cells sorted from blood, collected in a trial of the OX40 agonist ivuxolimab. The TCR originated in an adult with an advanced solid tumor such as melanoma, head and neck, liver or kidney cancer.

DNA for the CDR3: TGTGCCAGCAGTTTGGACAGGGGATCTGGAAACACCATATATTTT. Translation: CASSLDRGSGNTIYF. This chain uses TRBV6-4 with TRBJ1-3; 9 bases line up with TRBD1. Germline V gene sequence: CDR1 MRHNA, CDR2 SNTAGT. V gave up 5 bases and J gave up 1 base; unmatched junction bases: 3. The length of the CDR3 is 15 residues.